This record looks at one TCR beta chain sequence and its context. This sample stems from a study of control samples from healthy donors and cancer patients. The method was immunoSEQ multiplex PCR; TCRdb's version includes in-frame clones alone and lacks a portion of them. The sample lists tens of thousands of clones, 75% to 95% seen once, with 9.5% to 15% in the top ten. Germline V gene data show CDR1 as SGHTA and CDR2 as FQGNSA. This CDR3 contains 16 residues. V was clipped by 4 bases and J by 5 bases, with 15 bases between them. Source material: PBMCs. V and J are TRBV7-2 and TRBJ1-6; a weak D match, TRBD1 (5 bases). The clonotype comes from a man aged 50-59 years with lung cancer. This chain's CDR3 is CASSSLGVTNNSPLHF. CDR3 coding DNA: TGTGCCAGCAGCTCCCTAGGGGTAACTAATAATTCACCCCTCCACTTT.